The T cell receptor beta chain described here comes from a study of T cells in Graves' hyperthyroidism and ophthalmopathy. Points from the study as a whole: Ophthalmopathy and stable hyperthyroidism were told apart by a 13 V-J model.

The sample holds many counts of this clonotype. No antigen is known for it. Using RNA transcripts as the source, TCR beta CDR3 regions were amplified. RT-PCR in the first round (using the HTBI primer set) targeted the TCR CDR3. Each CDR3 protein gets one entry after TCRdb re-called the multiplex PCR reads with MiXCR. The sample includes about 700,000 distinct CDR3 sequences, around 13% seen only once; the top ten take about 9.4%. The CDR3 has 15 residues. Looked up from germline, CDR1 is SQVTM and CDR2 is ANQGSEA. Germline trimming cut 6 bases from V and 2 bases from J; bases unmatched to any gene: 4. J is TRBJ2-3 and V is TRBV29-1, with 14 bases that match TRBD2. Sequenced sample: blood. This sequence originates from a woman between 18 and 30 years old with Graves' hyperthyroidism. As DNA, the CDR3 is TGCAGCGTGGGGACTAGCGGGGGTTCCACAGATACGCAGTATTTT. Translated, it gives CSVGTSGGSTDTQYF.